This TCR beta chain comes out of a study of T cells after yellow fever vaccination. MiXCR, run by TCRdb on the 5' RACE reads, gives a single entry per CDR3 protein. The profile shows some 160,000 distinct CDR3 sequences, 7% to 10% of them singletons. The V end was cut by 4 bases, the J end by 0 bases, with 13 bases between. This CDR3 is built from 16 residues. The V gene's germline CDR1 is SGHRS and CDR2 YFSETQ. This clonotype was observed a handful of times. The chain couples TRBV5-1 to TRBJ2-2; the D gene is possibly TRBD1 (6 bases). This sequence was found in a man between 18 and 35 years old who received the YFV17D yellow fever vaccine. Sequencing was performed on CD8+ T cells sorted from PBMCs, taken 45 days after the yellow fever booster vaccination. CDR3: CASSEPGTTNTGELFF. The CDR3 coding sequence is TGCGCCAGCAGCGAACCCGGGACAACGAACACCGGGGAGCTGTTTTTT.